Presented here are 29 T cell receptor beta chains from one specimen sequenced in a study of T-cell memory formation after mild COVID-19. One entry per CDR3 protein, called by TCRdb with MiXCR from the 5' RACE reads. The table records about 390,000 distinct CDR3 sequences, approximately 16% of them present only once. The sample taken for sequencing was PBMCs or a T cell subset sorted from them (not recorded which). All receptors come from a man younger than 35 who had mild COVID-19 (a few samples of this study predate the infection). Cell type and time point are not known.

The V call is TRBV12-5, the J call TRBJ1-2, with D possibly matching TRBD1 (6 bases). The CDR3 is 13 amino acids. The ends were cut back, 5 bases at V and 7 bases at J, with 14 bases in the middle. Germline V CDR1 and CDR2: LGHNT, FRNRAP. The CDR3 is CASGLLPGAGYTF. CDR3 nucleotide sequence: TGTGCTAGTGGTCTACTTCCAGGGGCTGGCTACACCTTC.

The gene calls are TRBV11-2 and TRBJ2-2; D ambiguous. Germline CDR1 SGHAT, CDR2 FQNNGV. V lost 5 bases, J lost 8 bases, and 9 bases lay in between. This CDR3 comprises 12 residues. The chain's CDR3 is CASSTLIGELFF. For the CDR3, the DNA is TGTGCCAGCAGCACTTTGATAGGGGAGCTGTTTTTT.

This chain connects TRBV4-1 to TRBJ2-7; D gene ambiguous. The CDR3 has 13 residues. CDR1 is MGHRA, CDR2 YSYEKL, per germline. Deletions cut 1 base from V and 6 bases from J, with 10 bases between. The CDR3 DNA follows: TGCGCCAGCAGCCAAGTACCCTCTCTCGAGCAGTACGTC. Translating it yields CASSQVPSLEQYV.

The chain joins TRBV30 to TRBJ1-1; no firm D call. The length of the CDR3 is 14 residues. The germline V gene encodes CDR1 GTSNPN and CDR2 SVGIG (reference sequence). Trimming removed 5 bases from V and 3 bases from J, with 16 bases in between. CDR3 sequence (DNA): TGTGCCTGGGCCCTGCGGGGTGGGGACACTGAAGCTTTCTTT. This gives the protein CAWALRGGDTEAFF.

The rearrangement links TRBV29-1 to TRBJ2-1; 8 bases agree with TRBD2. V shed 3 bases, J shed 8 bases, and the junction held 9 bases outside the gene matches. The CDR3 loop spans 14 amino acids. Germline V gene sequence: CDR1 SQVTM, CDR2 ANQGSEA. In DNA, the CDR3 is TGCAGCGTTGAGTGGGCGGGGGGAAGCGATGAGCAGTTCTTC. Protein: CSVEWAGGSDEQFF.

The rearrangement links TRBV4-1 to TRBJ2-7, with TRBD1 matching 9 bases. J lost 6 bases, V lost 3 bases, and 6 bases had no gene match. The CDR3 totals 14 residues. Looked up from germline, CDR1 is MGHRA and CDR2 is YSYEKL. CDR3 nucleotide sequence: TGCGCCAGCAGCCAGGCACAGGGGGCGGTCGAGCAGTACGTC. It specifies CASSQAQGAVEQYV.

This clonotype was seen a handful of times. J is TRBJ2-1 and V is TRBV6-6; 8 bases line up with TRBD1. The CDR3 extends over 15 amino acids. Germline trimming cut 6 bases from V and 8 bases from J; bases unmatched to any gene: 12. Germline loops: CDR1 MNHNY, CDR2 SVGAGI (reference sequence). The CDR3 spells CASSPGQGVQYEQFF. DNA of the CDR3: TGTGCCAGCAGCCCCGGACAGGGAGTACAATATGAGCAGTTCTTC.

This clonotype has a count of ten or more. The gene calls are TRBV6-1 and TRBJ2-5, with 7 nucleotides matching TRBD2. The trim removed 6 bases at V and 4 bases at J, leaving 11 bases unmatched. CDR3 size: 15 residues. CDR1 and CDR2 (germline): MNHNS, SASEGT. The CDR3 nucleotides are TGTGCCAGCAGGGTTCAACTAGCGTTATTAGAGACCCAGTACTTC. As protein: CASRVQLALLETQYF.

V and J are TRBV12-3 or TRBV12-4 and TRBJ2-2; tentative D call: TRBD1 (6 bases). CDR3 size: 14 residues. V was shortened by 6 bases and J by 3 bases, with 11 bases between the two germline ends. The CDR3 region has the DNA TGTGCCAGCAGGGAGACAGGAGACACCGGGGAGCTGTTTTTT. The encoded protein is CASRETGDTGELFF.

The chain combines TRBV20-1 with TRBJ2-1; D gene uncertain. The CDR3 covers 14 residues. Trimming removed 4 bases at V and 1 base at J, with 11 bases between. From germline, CDR1 is DFQATT and CDR2 SNEGSKA (reference sequence). CDR3 in DNA: TGCAGTGCTACCCAGTTGTCGTCCTACAATGAGCAGTTCTTC. Amino acid sequence: CSATQLSSYNEQFF.

The CDR3 loop is CATAGGETQYF. As DNA, the CDR3 is TGTGCCACCGCGGGCGGCGAGACCCAGTACTTC. V usage is TRBV24-1 and J usage is TRBJ2-5, with D maybe TRBD2 (5 bases). CDR1 KGHDR and CDR2 SFDVKD come from the germline V gene. This CDR3 contains 11 residues. V dropped 9 bases and J dropped 5 bases, with 9 bases sitting between them.

In this sample, this clonotype turned up a few times. The chain employs TRBV6-2 or TRBV6-3 and TRBJ2-1, with D perhaps TRBD1 or TRBD2 (5 bases each). Looked up from germline, CDR1 is MNHEY and CDR2 is SVGEGT. Trimming pared 6 bases from V and 9 bases from J, leaving 9 bases between. This CDR3 is 11 amino acids long. The CDR3 is CASSHGAEQFF. CDR3 bases: TGTGCCAGCAGCCACGGGGCTGAGCAGTTCTTC.

This clonotype was observed a handful of times. J is TRBJ2-7 and V is TRBV3-1; D not certain. The CDR3 is 12 amino acids. The V and J ends lost 4 bases and 6 bases respectively, with 10 bases between them. Per the germline V gene, CDR1 is LGHDT and CDR2 is YNNKEL (reference sequence). CDR3 protein: CASSLSTGEQYV. The DNA for the CDR3 is TGTGCCAGCAGCCTTTCGACCGGCGAGCAGTACGTC.

This clonotype was counted many times. V gene TRBV7-2 combines with J gene TRBJ2-5; 7 bases match TRBD1. The CDR3 sequence is 17 residues long. Germline V gene lookup returns CDR1 SGHTA and CDR2 FQGNSA. Germline trimming cut 4 bases from V and 0 bases from J; bases unmatched to any gene: 11. The CDR3 DNA reads TGTGCCAGCAGCTCCCCGACAGGGCTTCTGTACCAAGAGACCCAGTACTTC. Translated: CASSSPTGLLYQETQYF.

This rearrangement joins TRBV7-2 to TRBJ2-5, with TRBD1 as a possible D gene (5 bases). V lost 5 bases and J lost 0, with 10 bases in between. The length of the CDR3 is 14 residues. CDR1 and CDR2 (germline): SGHTA, FQGNSA. In nucleotides, the CDR3 is TGTGCCAGCAGCCCTGGACATTACCAAGAGACCCAGTACTTC. Its translation: CASSPGHYQETQYF.

The table lists this clonotype with a few counts. The CDR3 nucleotides read TGTGCCAGCAGCTTAGGCAGAGTAACTAATGAAAAACTGTTTTTT. It specifies CASSLGRVTNEKLFF. The chain has TRBV7-9 and TRBJ1-4; D is undetermined. Germline CDR1 and CDR2: SEHNR and FQNEAQ (reference sequence). CDR3 length equals 15 residues. V was shortened by 1 base and J by 1 base, with 7 bases between the two germline ends.

This chain connects TRBV4-2 to TRBJ1-2; D remains ambiguous. The CDR3 length is 14 residues. Germline assignment: CDR1 LGHNA and CDR2 YNFKEQ. V was trimmed by 1 base and J by 3 bases, leaving 9 bases between them. CDR3 sequence (DNA): TGTGCCAGCAGCCAAGGACCGATCGACTATGGCTACACCTTC. Translated, it gives CASSQGPIDYGYTF.

The chain uses TRBV7-9 and TRBJ1-6; a weak D match, TRBD1 (6 bases). This CDR3 comprises 15 residues. V was shortened by 6 bases and J by 10 bases, with 19 bases between the two germline ends. CDR1 is SEHNR, CDR2 FQNEAQ, per germline (reference sequence). The CDR3 sequence is CASRATGTQGSPLHF. The CDR3 DNA reads TGTGCCAGCAGAGCCACCGGGACTCAGGGGTCACCCCTCCACTTT.

This rearrangement joins TRBV19 to TRBJ1-2, with D perhaps TRBD1 (5 bases). CDR1 is LNHDA and CDR2 is SQIVND in the germline V gene (reference sequence). V was clipped by 2 bases and J by 10 bases, with 11 bases between them. CDR3 length: 12 residues. The CDR3 spells CASSITGQTYTF. DNA for the CDR3: TGTGCCAGTAGTATAACGGGGCAGACCTACACCTTC.

The rearrangement joins TRBV12-3 or TRBV12-4 to TRBJ2-2, with D possibly matching TRBD2 (6 bases). Trimming shortened V by 4 bases and J by 5 bases, and 14 bases separated the two germline ends. CDR3 length equals 15 residues. The CDR3: CASSYGGARTGELFF. The DNA of the CDR3 is TGTGCCAGCAGTTACGGGGGAGCAAGGACCGGGGAGCTGTTTTTT.

The rearrangement links TRBV7-2 to TRBJ2-5; D is tentatively TRBD1 or TRBD2 (5 bases each). The V gene's germline CDR1 is SGHTA and CDR2 FQGNSA. CDR3 length equals 15 residues. Trimming removed 1 base from V and 5 bases from J, with 14 bases in between. The CDR3 here is CASSLGSGLWETQYF. CDR3 DNA: TGTGCCAGCAGCTTAGGGTCGGGGCTCTGGGAGACCCAGTACTTC.

The V call is TRBV5-1, the J call TRBJ2-2, with D possibly being TRBD2 (6 bases). V was trimmed by 4 bases and J by 5 bases, leaving 15 bases between them. There are 15 residues in the CDR3. In germline, CDR1 is SGHRS, CDR2 YFSETQ. The CDR3 protein is CASSTGTLRTGELFF. The CDR3 DNA reads as TGCGCCAGCAGCACCGGGACTCTCAGGACCGGGGAGCTGTTTTTT. Complete variable domain (other parts from reference TRBV5-1 and TRBJ2-2): KAGVTQTPRYLIKTRGQQVTLSCSPISGHRSVSWYQQTPGQGLQFLFEYFSETQRNKGNFPGRFSGRQFSNSRSEMNVSTLELGDSALYLCASSTGTLRTGELFFGEGSRLTVL.

This clonotype was detected only a few times. V gene TRBV29-1 combines with J gene TRBJ2-7, with TRBD2 as a possible D gene (5 bases). The ends were cut back, 1 base at V and 7 bases at J, with 14 bases in the middle. CDR1 SQVTM and CDR2 ANQGSEA come from the germline V gene. This CDR3 has 13 residues. CDR3 sequence: CSVEVKIPGEQYF. CDR3 nucleotide sequence: TGCAGCGTTGAAGTAAAGATTCCGGGGGAGCAGTACTTC.

This clonotype came up a few times. The chain employs TRBV20-1 and TRBJ2-5; D is undetermined. Germline V gene data show CDR1 as DFQATT and CDR2 as SNEGSKA (reference sequence). The germline V and J ends were trimmed by 5 bases and 3 bases, with 4 bases remaining between them. This CDR3 is 10 amino acids long. Here the CDR3 reads CSAPKETQYF. Here the CDR3 DNA reads TGCAGTGCTCCTAAAGAGACCCAGTACTTC.

The gene calls are TRBV5-1 and TRBJ1-5; 8 nucleotides agree with TRBD1. Germline V gives CDR1 SGHRS, CDR2 YFSETQ. The J segment lost 6 bases and the V segment lost 3 bases, leaving 5 bases of the junction unmatched. The CDR3 has 14 amino acids. Written as DNA, the CDR3 is TGCGCCAGCAGCTATTCAGGGGGCTCTCAGCCCCAGCATTTT. Its protein is CASSYSGGSQPQHF.

This clonotype was seen at least ten times. The chain carries TRBV4-1 and TRBJ2-4; D is unresolved. V was clipped by 3 bases and J by 1 base, with 7 bases between them. From germline, CDR1 is MGHRA and CDR2 YSYEKL. The CDR3 runs to 14 residues. The CDR3 sequence: CASSQWKAKNIQYF. Here the CDR3 DNA reads TGCGCCAGCAGCCAGTGGAAGGCCAAAAACATTCAGTACTTC.

The sample holds many counts of this clonotype. The chain combines TRBV6-5 with TRBJ1-3; D gene ambiguous. The CDR3 contains 17 residues. Germline V CDR1 and CDR2: MNHEY, SVGAGI. Trimming removed 6 bases at V and 0 bases at J, with 18 bases between. CDR3 DNA: TGTGCCAGCAGCCGCGCATCTGACAAAAGCTCTGGAAACACCATATATTTT. Protein sequence: CASSRASDKSSGNTIYF.

As to this clonotype: An end of the junction differs from the germline gene, which may be a read error. The chain joins TRBV5-1 to TRBJ1-5; D is perhaps TRBD1 (5 bases). CDR1 SGHRS and CDR2 YFSETQ come from the germline V gene. This CDR3 has 15 residues. The CDR3 DNA follows: TGCGTCAGCAGCTTGGGGCAGGGAGGCAATCAGCCCCAGCATTTT. It encodes CVSSLGQGGNQPQHF.

This chain connects TRBV12-3 or TRBV12-4 to TRBJ2-5; 10 nucleotides agree with TRBD1. With 4 bases clipped from V and 5 bases from J, the junction kept 10 bases outside the gene matches. This CDR3 spans 16 amino acids. CDR3 protein: CASSSRGTGVGETQYF. CDR3 DNA: TGTGCCAGCAGTTCCAGGGGGACAGGGGTCGGGGAGACCCAGTACTTC.